What follows are 19 T cell receptor beta chains derived from one specimen sequenced in a study of T-cell memory formation after mild COVID-19. TCRdb re-derived calls from the 5' RACE reads in MiXCR, one entry per CDR3 protein. Of 350,000 to 400,000 distinct CDR3 sequences in the sample, roughly 21% were seen once. The specimen was PBMCs or a T cell subset sorted from them (not recorded which). Source of these receptors: an adult woman who had mild COVID-19 (a few samples of this study predate the infection). Cell type and time point are not known.

J is TRBJ2-5 and V is TRBV27; possible D gene TRBD2, 6 bases. The CDR3 is 14 amino acids. Germline CDR1 is MNHEY and CDR2 is SMNVEV (reference sequence). Deletions cut 5 bases from V and 4 bases from J, with 14 bases between. The CDR3 sequence is CASSPGDRLETQYF. CDR3 DNA sequence: TGTGCCAGCAGTCCGGGGGACCGCCTAGAGACCCAGTACTTC.

Here the CDR3 reads CASSLIDGGPKELFF. As DNA, the CDR3 is TGTGCCAGCAGCTTGATTGACGGGGGGCCCAAGGAGCTGTTTTTT. The rearrangement links TRBV2 to TRBJ2-2; weak D call: TRBD2 (7 bases). The germline V and J ends were trimmed by 6 bases and 10 bases, with 21 bases remaining between them. The germline CDR1 and CDR2 sequences are SNHLY and FYNNEI. The CDR3 runs to 15 residues.

This clonotype showed up many times. The chain uses TRBV7-7 and TRBJ2-5; 8 bases align to TRBD1. Germline CDR1 is SSHAT and CDR2 is FNYEAQ (reference sequence). CDR3 length equals 16 residues. After removal of 1 base from V and 4 bases from J, the junction contained 8 bases not matched to a gene. Written as DNA, the CDR3 is TGTGCCAGCAGCTTAGGCAGGGGGCTCGGATTAGAGACCCAGTACTTC. Its protein is CASSLGRGLGLETQYF.

This clonotype was picked up a small number of times. The V call is TRBV12-3 or TRBV12-4, the J call TRBJ2-5, with 8 bases aligning to TRBD2. The CDR3 spans 16 residues. V shed 6 bases, J shed 3 bases, and the junction held 12 bases outside the gene matches. The chain's CDR3 is CASSLTSAPLKETQYF. CDR3 coding DNA: TGTGCCAGCAGCCTGACTAGCGCCCCCCTAAAAGAGACCCAGTACTTC.

The chain employs TRBV29-1 and TRBJ1-4; D not certain. This CDR3 has 12 residues. Germline CDR1 is SQVTM and CDR2 is ANQGSEA. Trimming left V 7 bases short and J 5 bases short, with 11 bases between. CDR3 nucleotides: TGCAGCGCGCGGGCTACGAATGAAAAACTGTTTTTT. It codes for CSARATNEKLFF. Filled out from reference TRBV29-1 and TRBJ1-4, the complete variable domain reads SAVISQKPSRDICQRGTSLTIQCQVDSQVTMMFWYRQQPGQSLTLIATANQGSEATYESGFVIDKFPISRPNLTFSTLTVSNMSPEDSSIYLCSARATNEKLFFGSGTQLSVL.

In its sample, this clonotype was seen many times. DNA of the CDR3: TGTGCCAGCAGTTTTAACACCGGGGAGCTGTTTTTT. The encoded protein is CASSFNTGELFF. The chain joins TRBV27 to TRBJ2-2, with D hard to call. The germline V and J ends were trimmed by 3 bases and 2 bases, with 1 base remaining between them. This CDR3 is 12 amino acids long. In germline, CDR1 is MNHEY, CDR2 SMNVEV (reference sequence).

This clonotype appeared a few times. The rearrangement uses TRBV15 and TRBJ1-1, with D unresolved. This CDR3 comprises 15 residues. Germline V CDR1 and CDR2: LNHNV, YYDKDF (reference sequence). Between the trimmed V and J ends, which lost 4 bases and 2 bases, there was a span of 14 bases. CDR3 coding DNA: TGTGCCACCAGCAAAATCCGAACAGCCAACACTGAAGCTTTCTTT. The encoded protein is CATSKIRTANTEAFF.

This clonotype was counted only a few times. This chain joins TRBV5-1 and TRBJ2-7, with D tentatively TRBD1 (6 bases). Trimming took 6 bases from V and 4 from J, leaving 20 bases between them. This CDR3 has 15 amino acids. The germline V gene encodes CDR1 SGHRS and CDR2 YFSETQ. CDR3 protein: CASTGLQGLVYEQYF. CDR3 nucleotide sequence: TGCGCCAGCACTGGGCTTCAGGGGCTGGTGTACGAGCAGTACTTC.

This clonotype was detected only a few times. The chain uses TRBV5-4 and TRBJ2-5, with 8 bases matching TRBD1. CDR1 SGHNT and CDR2 YYREEE come from the germline V gene (reference sequence). The CDR3 contains 15 residues. After removal of 2 bases from V and 4 bases from J, the junction contained 7 bases not matched to a gene. Here the CDR3 DNA reads TGTGCCAGCAGCTTCGCGGACAGGGTTGTAGAGACCCAGTACTTC. Translating gives CASSFADRVVETQYF.

The genes are TRBV7-8 and TRBJ2-3, with TRBD2 matching 8 bases. Germline V gives CDR1 SGHVS, CDR2 FQNEAQ. CDR3 length: 17 amino acids. V was clipped by 2 bases and J by 2 bases; unmatched bases: 9. The CDR3 region is CASSLYGLAGNTDTQYF. CDR3 nucleotide sequence: TGTGCCAGCAGCTTATACGGGTTAGCGGGGAACACAGATACGCAGTATTTT. Complete variable domain (other parts from reference TRBV7-8 and TRBJ2-3): GAGVSQSPRYKVAKRGQDVALRCDPISGHVSLFWYQQALGQGPEFLTYFQNEAQLDKSGLPSDRFFAERPEGSVSTLKIQRTQQEDSAVYLCASSLYGLAGNTDTQYFGPGTRLTVL.

This clonotype was counted a few times. This chain links TRBV27 with TRBJ2-1, with D unresolved. Germline values: CDR1 MNHEY, CDR2 SMNVEV (reference sequence). V shed 5 bases and J shed 6 bases, with 8 bases lying between them. The CDR3 totals 12 residues. CDR3 sequence reads: CASSPRVNEQFF. CDR3 nucleotides: TGTGCCAGCAGTCCTCGAGTCAATGAGCAGTTCTTC.

V usage is TRBV19 and J usage is TRBJ2-1, with 8 bases that match TRBD2. The CDR3 is 14 residues long. CDR1 and CDR2 from the germline V gene are LNHDA and SQIVND (reference sequence). J gave up 7 bases and V 5 bases, and 7 bases lay outside the gene matches. The CDR3 DNA follows: TGTGCCAGTAGTGGGGGACTAGGAATTAATGAGCAGTTCTTC. The encoded protein is CASSGGLGINEQFF.

The rearrangement links TRBV5-1 to TRBJ1-6, with TRBD1 identical over 7 bases. The CDR3 length is 17 residues. The germline V gene has CDR1 SGHRS and CDR2 YFSETQ. V shed 4 bases and J 0 bases; nucleotides not matched to a gene: 7. CDR3 nucleotides: TGCGCCAGCAGCCGCGACAGGGAAAGCTCCTATAATTCACCCCTCCACTTT. Its translation is CASSRDRESSYNSPLHF.

The chain carries TRBV6-2 or TRBV6-3 and TRBJ2-7; perhaps TRBD2 as D (5 bases). The CDR3 is made up of 12 amino acids. Germline CDR1 MNHEY, CDR2 SVGEGT. With 6 bases removed from V and 7 bases from J, the gap between germline ends came to 13 bases. The CDR3 protein is CASRDFSGEQYF. CDR3 coding DNA: TGTGCCAGCAGGGACTTTTCGGGGGAGCAGTACTTC.

The rearrangement uses TRBV5-1 and TRBJ2-1; a weak D match, TRBD2 (6 bases). There are 15 residues in the CDR3. Looked up from germline, CDR1 is SGHRS and CDR2 is YFSETQ. V lost 0 bases to trimming and J lost 3 bases, with 10 bases between them. CDR3 DNA sequence: TGCGCCAGCAGCTTGGATCAGGGAGGCTACAATGAGCAGTTCTTC. Translated, it gives CASSLDQGGYNEQFF.

The chain combines TRBV18 with TRBJ2-7; the match to TRBD2 covers 13 bases. In germline, CDR1 is KGHSH, CDR2 LQKENI. CDR3 size: 15 residues. The ends lost 8 bases at V and 3 bases at J; junction bases unmatched: 7. Here the CDR3 DNA reads TGTGCCAGCCGACTAGCGGGAGGCCGGGGCTACGAGCAGTACTTC. Translating it yields CASRLAGGRGYEQYF.

This clonotype was detected only a few times. The chain recombines TRBV5-1 with TRBJ1-1; the D is unclear. CDR1 and CDR2 (germline): SGHRS, YFSETQ. The CDR3 runs to 14 residues. Trimming took 2 bases from V and 4 from J, leaving 12 bases between them. In DNA form, the CDR3 reads TGCGCCAGCAGCTTTCCCGGGGTCGGCACTGAAGCTTTCTTT. Translated, it gives CASSFPGVGTEAFF. Based on the CDR3 plus reference TRBV5-1 and TRBJ1-1, the full variable domain is KAGVTQTPRYLIKTRGQQVTLSCSPISGHRSVSWYQQTPGQGLQFLFEYFSETQRNKGNFPGRFSGRQFSNSRSEMNVSTLELGDSALYLCASSFPGVGTEAFFGQGTRLTVV.

This clonotype was seen only once. This sequence joins TRBV21-1 and TRBJ2-4; TRBD1 is the table's D call and was not checked against the DNA. TRBV21-1 is described as a pseudogene. This CDR3 comprises 15 residues. The CDR3 DNA follows: TGTGCCAGCAGCAAAGCGTTAGGACAGAAAAACATTCAGTACTTC. As protein: CASSKALGQKNIQYF.

The chain joins TRBV4-1 to TRBJ2-1; 13 positions agree with TRBD2. The germline CDR1 and CDR2 sequences are MGHRA and YSYEKL. Unmatched junction bases numbered 8, after V lost 4 bases and J lost 8 bases. This CDR3 contains 16 residues. The CDR3 DNA reads as TGCGCCAGCAGCCTTCTAACTAGCGGGGGGGCCTATGAGCAGTTCTTC. This translates into CASSLLTSGGAYEQFF.